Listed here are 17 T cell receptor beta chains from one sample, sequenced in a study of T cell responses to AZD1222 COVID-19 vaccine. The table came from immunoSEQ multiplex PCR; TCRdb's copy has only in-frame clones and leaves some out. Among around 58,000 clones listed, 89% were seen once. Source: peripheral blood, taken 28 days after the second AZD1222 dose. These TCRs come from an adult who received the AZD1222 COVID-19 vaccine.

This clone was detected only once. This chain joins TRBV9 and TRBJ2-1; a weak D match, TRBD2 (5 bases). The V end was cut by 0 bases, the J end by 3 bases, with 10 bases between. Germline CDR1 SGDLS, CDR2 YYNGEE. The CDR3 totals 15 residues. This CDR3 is CASSVGEGSYNEQFF. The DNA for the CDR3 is TGTGCCAGCAGCGTAGGAGAGGGAAGCTACAATGAGCAGTTCTTC.

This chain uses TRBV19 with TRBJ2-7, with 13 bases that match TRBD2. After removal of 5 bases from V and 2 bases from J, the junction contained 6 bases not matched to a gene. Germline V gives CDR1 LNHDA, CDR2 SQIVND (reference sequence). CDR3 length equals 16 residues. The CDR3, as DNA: TGTGCCAGTAGTTCCCTCGGGACTAGCGGGACCTACGAGCAGTACTTC. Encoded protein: CASSSLGTSGTYEQYF.

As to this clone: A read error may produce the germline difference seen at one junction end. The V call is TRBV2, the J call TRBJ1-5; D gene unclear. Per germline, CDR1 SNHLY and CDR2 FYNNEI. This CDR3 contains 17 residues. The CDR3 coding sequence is TGTGCCAGCAGGGAAGCGGCAGGATTCGGGAGCAATCAGCCCCAGCATTTT. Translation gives CASREAAGFGSNQPQHF.

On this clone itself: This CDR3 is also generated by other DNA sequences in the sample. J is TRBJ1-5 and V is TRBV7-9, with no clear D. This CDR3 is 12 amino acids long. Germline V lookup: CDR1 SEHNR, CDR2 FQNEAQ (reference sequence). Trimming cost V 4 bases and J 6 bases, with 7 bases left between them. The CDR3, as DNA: TGTGCCAGCAGCTCTGTCGGTCAGCCCCAGCATTTT. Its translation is CASSSVGQPQHF.

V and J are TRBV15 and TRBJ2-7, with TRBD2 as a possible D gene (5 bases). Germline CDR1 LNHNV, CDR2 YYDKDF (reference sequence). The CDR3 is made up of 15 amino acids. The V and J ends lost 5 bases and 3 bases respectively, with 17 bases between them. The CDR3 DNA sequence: TGTGCCACCAGCCCTCGGGTTTTGGGGAGCTACGAGCAGTACTTC. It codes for CATSPRVLGSYEQYF.

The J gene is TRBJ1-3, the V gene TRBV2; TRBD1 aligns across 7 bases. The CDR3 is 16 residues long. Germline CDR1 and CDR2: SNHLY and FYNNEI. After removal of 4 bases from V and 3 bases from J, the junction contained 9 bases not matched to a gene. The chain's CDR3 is CASSGNRGGGGNTIYF. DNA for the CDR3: TGTGCCAGCAGTGGTAACAGGGGTGGAGGTGGAAACACCATATATTTT.

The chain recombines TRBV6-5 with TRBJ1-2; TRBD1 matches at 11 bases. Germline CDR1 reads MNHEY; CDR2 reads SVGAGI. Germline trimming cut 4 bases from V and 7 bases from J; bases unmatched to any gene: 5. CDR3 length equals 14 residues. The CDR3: CASSFGQGASGYTF. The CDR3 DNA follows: TGTGCCAGCAGTTTTGGACAGGGGGCCTCTGGCTACACCTTC.

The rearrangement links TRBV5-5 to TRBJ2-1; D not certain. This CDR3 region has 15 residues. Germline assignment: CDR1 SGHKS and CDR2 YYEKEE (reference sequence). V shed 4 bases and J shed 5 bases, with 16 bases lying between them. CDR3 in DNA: TGTGCCAGCAGCCCCCGGATCCCATCGCACAATGAGCAGTTCTTC. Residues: CASSPRIPSHNEQFF.

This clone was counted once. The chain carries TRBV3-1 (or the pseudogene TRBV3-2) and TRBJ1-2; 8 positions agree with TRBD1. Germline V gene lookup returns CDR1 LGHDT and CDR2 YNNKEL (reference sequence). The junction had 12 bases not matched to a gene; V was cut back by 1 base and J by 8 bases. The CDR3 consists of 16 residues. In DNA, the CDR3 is TGTGCCAGCAGCCAAGTTTCCGGACAGGGTTTCTACGGCTACACCTTC. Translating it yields CASSQVSGQGFYGYTF.

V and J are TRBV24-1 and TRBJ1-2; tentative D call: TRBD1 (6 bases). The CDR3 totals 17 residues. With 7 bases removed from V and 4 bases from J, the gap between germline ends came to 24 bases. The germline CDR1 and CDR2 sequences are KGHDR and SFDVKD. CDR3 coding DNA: TGTGCCACCAGATTCACCGGGACACTCGTCGGAAGCTATGGCTACACCTTC. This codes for CATRFTGTLVGSYGYTF.

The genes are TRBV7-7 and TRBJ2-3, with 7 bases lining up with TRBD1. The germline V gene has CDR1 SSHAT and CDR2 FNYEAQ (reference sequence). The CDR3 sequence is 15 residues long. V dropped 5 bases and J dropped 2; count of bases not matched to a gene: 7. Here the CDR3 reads CASSLGTDPTDTQYF. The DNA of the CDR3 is TGTGCCAGCAGCCTGGGGACAGATCCCACAGATACGCAGTATTTT.

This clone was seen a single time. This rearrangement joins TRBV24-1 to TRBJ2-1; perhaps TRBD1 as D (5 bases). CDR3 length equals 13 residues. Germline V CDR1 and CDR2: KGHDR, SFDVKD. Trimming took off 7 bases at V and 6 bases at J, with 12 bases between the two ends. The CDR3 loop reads CATRANRGNEQFF. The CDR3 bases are TGTGCCACCAGAGCAAATAGGGGCAATGAGCAGTTCTTC.

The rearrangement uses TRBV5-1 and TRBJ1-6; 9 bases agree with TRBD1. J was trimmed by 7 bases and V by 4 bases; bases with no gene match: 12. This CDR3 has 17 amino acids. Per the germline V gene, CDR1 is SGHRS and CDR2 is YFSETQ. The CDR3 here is CASSLRPGTGMNSPLHF. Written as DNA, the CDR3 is TGCGCCAGCAGCCTACGTCCCGGGACAGGGATGAATTCACCCCTCCACTTT.

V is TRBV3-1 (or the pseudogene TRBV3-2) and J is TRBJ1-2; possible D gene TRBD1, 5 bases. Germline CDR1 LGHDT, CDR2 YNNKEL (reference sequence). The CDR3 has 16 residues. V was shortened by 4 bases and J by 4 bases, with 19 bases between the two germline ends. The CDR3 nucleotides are TGTGCCAGCAGCCCCACTCTCCAGGGTCCTACCTATGGCTACACCTTC. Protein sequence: CASSPTLQGPTYGYTF.

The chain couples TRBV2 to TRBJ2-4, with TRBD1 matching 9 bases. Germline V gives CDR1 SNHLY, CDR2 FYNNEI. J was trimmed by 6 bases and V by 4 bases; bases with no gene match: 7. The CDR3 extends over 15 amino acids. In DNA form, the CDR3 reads TGTGCCAGCAGTGTTACCGGGACAGGGAGAAACATTCAGTACTTC. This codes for CASSVTGTGRNIQYF.

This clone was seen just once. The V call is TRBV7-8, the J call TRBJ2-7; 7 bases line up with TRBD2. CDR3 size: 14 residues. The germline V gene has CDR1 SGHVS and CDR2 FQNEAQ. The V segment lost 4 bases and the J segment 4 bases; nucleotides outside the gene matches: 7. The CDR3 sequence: CASSWSSGNYEQYF. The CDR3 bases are TGTGCCAGCAGCTGGTCTAGCGGTAATTACGAGCAGTACTTC.

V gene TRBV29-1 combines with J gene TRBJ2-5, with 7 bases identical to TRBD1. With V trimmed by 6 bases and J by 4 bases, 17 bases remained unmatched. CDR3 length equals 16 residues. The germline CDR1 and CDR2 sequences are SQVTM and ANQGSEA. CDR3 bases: TGCAGCGTCGTCACAGGGGCCGCTTTCCCACCAGAGACCCAGTACTTC. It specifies CSVVTGAAFPPETQYF.